The 24 T cell receptor beta chains listed next were all sequenced from one sample in a study of cytomegalovirus exposure and HLA in healthy donors. PCR amplification relied on 60 Vbeta primers (plus 13 Jbeta primers). Sequencing was performed with immunoSEQ multiplex PCR; in TCRdb, only in-frame clones are kept and a portion is missing. The repertoire holds around 100,000 clones, with around 10% as singletons. Sequences were obtained from PBMCs. All receptors come from a man in his forties or fifties in good health and CMV-seropositive.

V usage is TRBV2 and J usage is TRBJ1-2; 10 nucleotides line up with TRBD1. V lost 3 bases to trimming and J lost 12 bases; unmatched junction nucleotides: 4. Per the germline V gene, CDR1 is SNHLY and CDR2 is FYNNEI. This CDR3 region has 12 residues. This CDR3 is CASSEGQGKNTF. Here the CDR3 DNA reads TGTGCCAGCAGTGAGGGACAGGGGAAAAACACCTTC.

This chain connects TRBV28 to TRBJ2-5; D unresolved. With 6 bases removed from V and 5 bases from J, the gap between germline ends came to 13 bases. The CDR3 has 13 residues. Germline V gives CDR1 MDHEN, CDR2 SYDVKM. CDR3 sequence (DNA): TGTGCCAGCAGCCTACTAAGTAGGGAGACCCAGTACTTC. Translating gives CASSLLSRETQYF.

The chain employs TRBV29-1 and TRBJ1-5; D ambiguous. Germline CDR1 is SQVTM and CDR2 is ANQGSEA. The CDR3 sequence is 13 residues long. V was shortened by 5 bases and J by 7 bases, with 15 bases between the two germline ends. The CDR3 coding sequence is TGCAGCGTTAGACTCGCAGAGGAACAGCCCCAGCATTTT. This encodes CSVRLAEEQPQHF. The variable domain in full, completed from reference TRBV29-1 and TRBJ1-5, reads SAVISQKPSRDICQRGTSLTIQCQVDSQVTMMFWYRQQPGQSLTLIATANQGSEATYESGFVIDKFPISRPNLTFSTLTVSNMSPEDSSIYLCSVRLAEEQPQHFGDGTRLSIL.

In this sample, this clone turned up a few times. This chain joins TRBV4-1 and TRBJ1-4, with TRBD1 matching over 9 bases. Unmatched junction bases numbered 12, after V lost 2 bases and J lost 8 bases. The CDR3 extends over 17 amino acids. CDR1 MGHRA and CDR2 YSYEKL come from the germline V gene. The CDR3: CASSQTLGQGNEEKLFF. CDR3 sequence (DNA): TGCGCCAGCAGCCAAACCCTAGGACAGGGGAATGAGGAAAAACTGTTTTTT.

This chain uses TRBV18 with TRBJ1-5; 12 bases fit TRBD1. Trimming removed 3 bases from V and 2 bases from J; junction bases left unmatched: 2. CDR1 KGHSH and CDR2 LQKENI come from the germline V gene. This CDR3 is 16 amino acids long. The CDR3 spells CASSPGQGAGNQPQHF. The DNA for the CDR3 is TGTGCCAGCTCACCGGGACAGGGGGCCGGCAATCAGCCCCAGCATTTT.

This clone was seen more than once but under ten times. This rearrangement joins TRBV15 to TRBJ2-5; D gene ambiguous. The germline CDR1 and CDR2 sequences are LNHNV and YYDKDF (reference sequence). The V end was cut by 7 bases, the J end by 2 bases, with 23 bases between. This CDR3 has 17 residues. The CDR3 DNA reads TGTGCCACCAACCCTTCCAACGGTACAGACATACAAGAGACCCAGTACTTC. Amino acids: CATNPSNGTDIQETQYF. The full variable domain, rest sourced from reference TRBV15 and TRBJ2-5, is DAMVIQNPRYQVTQFGKPVTLSCSQTLNHNVMYWYQQKSSQAPKLLFHYYDKDFNNEADTPDNFQSRRPNTSFCFLDIRSPGLGDTAMYLCATNPSNGTDIQETQYFGPGTRLLVL.

The chain recombines TRBV21-1 with TRBJ2-7; the table's D call TRBD1 went unverified against the DNA. TRBV21-1 is assigned pseudogene status. The CDR3 sequence is 18 residues long. The CDR3 sequence: CASTETTSLRDRLHEQYF. CDR3 DNA sequence: TGTGCCAGCACGGAAACAACCTCCCTCCGGGACAGGCTACACGAGCAGTACTTC.

The table lists this clone with a few counts. The chain uses TRBV27 and TRBJ2-7; 7 bases are a match to TRBD1. This CDR3 has 14 residues. J lost 0 bases, V lost 6 bases, and 5 bases had no gene match. Germline values: CDR1 MNHEY, CDR2 SMNVEV (reference sequence). The CDR3 DNA reads as TGTGCCAGCAGGCGGACAGGATCCTCCTACGAGCAGTACTTC. It yields the protein CASRRTGSSYEQYF.

This clone was picked up a small number of times. V usage is TRBV10-3 and J usage is TRBJ1-2; 7 bases are a match to TRBD1. V shed 4 bases, J shed 4 bases, and the junction held 9 bases outside the gene matches. Germline CDR1 ENHRY, CDR2 SYGVKD. The CDR3 consists of 15 residues. This CDR3 reads CAISAWDRGVYGYTF. The CDR3 DNA reads TGTGCCATCAGTGCTTGGGACAGAGGCGTCTATGGCTACACCTTC.

In this sample, this clone turned up a few times. The chain combines TRBV28 with TRBJ2-3; TRBD1 matches at 7 bases. The CDR3 length is 18 residues. Germline values: CDR1 MDHEN, CDR2 SYDVKM. After removal of 3 bases from V and 4 bases from J, the junction contained 16 bases not matched to a gene. DNA for the CDR3: TGTGCCAGCAGTTTTATCGGGACAGCCGGAAGCAAGGCAGATACGCAGTATTTT. As protein: CASSFIGTAGSKADTQYF.

This clone was counted at least ten times. This chain joins TRBV19 and TRBJ2-2; 15 nucleotides agree with TRBD2. Germline CDR1 LNHDA, CDR2 SQIVND (reference sequence). The CDR3 is made up of 17 amino acids. With V trimmed by 5 bases and J by 6 bases, 7 bases remained unmatched. Here the CDR3 DNA reads TGTGCCAGTAGTCCCCGGACTAGCGGGAGGGCCTCCGGGGAGCTGTTTTTT. It codes for CASSPRTSGRASGELFF.

This clone appeared a few times. V is TRBV10-1 and J is TRBJ1-1; no clear D gene. Looked up from germline, CDR1 is WNHNN and CDR2 is SYGVQD (reference sequence). This CDR3 contains 16 residues. Trimming left V 5 bases short and J 5 bases short, with 21 bases between. CDR3 sequence (DNA): TGCGCCAGCAGTCCGACTGATGGGTTAGGAGGAACTGAAGCTTTCTTT. This encodes CASSPTDGLGGTEAFF.

This clone has a handful of counts. The chain uses TRBV27 and TRBJ2-2, with D uncertain. Germline V gene lookup returns CDR1 MNHEY and CDR2 SMNVEV (reference sequence). The CDR3 contains 16 residues. Trimming removed 0 bases from V and 0 bases from J, with 8 bases in between. The CDR3 bases are TGTGCCAGCAGTTTATCGGTCCGGGCGAACACCGGGGAGCTGTTTTTT. Its translation: CASSLSVRANTGELFF.

The rearrangement joins TRBV7-9 to TRBJ1-2; TRBD1 matches 11 bases. V dropped 5 bases and J dropped 4; count of bases not matched to a gene: 3. The CDR3 spans 14 residues. Germline V gene data show CDR1 as SEHNR and CDR2 as FQNEAQ (reference sequence). The CDR3 nucleotides are TGTGCCAGCAGCGCCGGGACAGGGGGCTATGGCTACACCTTC. Its translation: CASSAGTGGYGYTF.

This clone was seen only a few times. The chain recombines TRBV29-1 with TRBJ2-7; 7 bases are a match to TRBD2. This CDR3 is built from 14 residues. Per the germline V gene, CDR1 is SQVTM and CDR2 is ANQGSEA. The V and J ends lost 3 bases and 3 bases, in that order; junction bases with no gene match: 8. The CDR3 loop reads CSVDSRERDYEQYF. The CDR3 nucleotides read TGCAGCGTTGATAGTCGGGAGCGGGACTACGAGCAGTACTTC.

There are a few counts of this clone. This rearrangement joins TRBV10-3 to TRBJ2-7; 9 nucleotides line up with TRBD2. The V and J ends lost 10 bases and 0 bases, in that order; junction bases with no gene match: 7. From germline, CDR1 is ENHRY and CDR2 SYGVKD. The CDR3 covers 14 residues. The CDR3 DNA sequence: TGTGCCAGCGGTGGGACTAGCTTCTCCTACGAGCAGTACTTC. This sequence encodes CASGGTSFSYEQYF.

This clone was counted only a few times. The rearrangement joins TRBV6-5 to TRBJ2-3, with 7 bases aligning to TRBD1. CDR3 length: 12 amino acids. V trimming: 5 bases; J trimming: 7 bases; junction bases outside the gene matches: 3. CDR1 and CDR2 from the germline V gene are MNHEY and SVGAGI. In nucleotides, the CDR3 is TGTGCCAGCAGTAGACAGGGTCATACGCAGTATTTT. This gives the protein CASSRQGHTQYF.

There are a few counts of this clone. The junction differs from germline at one of its ends, possibly a read error. The chain is built from TRBV7-7 and TRBJ2-3, with D possibly being TRBD2 (5 bases). This CDR3 spans 13 amino acids. CDR1 and CDR2 from the germline V gene are SSHAT and FNYEAQ (reference sequence). CDR3 region: CASSLTTTDTQYF. For the CDR3, the DNA is TGTGCTAGCAGCCTGACTACCACAGATACGCAGTATTTT.

The chain is built from TRBV5-4 and TRBJ2-2; tentatively, D is TRBD2 (6 bases). The CDR3 sequence is 15 residues long. From germline, CDR1 is SGHNT and CDR2 YYREEE (reference sequence). Trimming took off 4 bases at V and 5 bases at J, with 15 bases between the two ends. The CDR3 nucleotides read TGTGCCAGCAGCCCCGGGAGACCCGGGACCGGGGAGCTGTTTTTT. This codes for CASSPGRPGTGELFF.

This clone was picked up a small number of times. This chain uses TRBV7-2 with TRBJ2-7; D gene unclear. The V end was cut by 2 bases, the J end by 2 bases, with 10 bases between. The V gene's germline CDR1 is SGHTA and CDR2 FQGNSA. The CDR3 runs 14 residues. CDR3 amino acids: CASSLSVYTYEQYF. CDR3 bases: TGTGCCAGCAGCTTAAGCGTATATACCTACGAGCAGTACTTC.

The chain uses TRBV9 and TRBJ2-1; 7 bases are a match to TRBD2. The CDR3 has 13 residues. The J segment lost 13 bases and the V segment lost 3 bases, leaving 10 bases of the junction unmatched. Germline V gene data show CDR1 as SGDLS and CDR2 as YYNGEE. DNA for the CDR3: TGTGCCAGCAGCGGGCGGCAACTAGCGCCCCAGTTCTTC. It specifies CASSGRQLAPQFF.

A few counts support this clone. The CDR3: CATSFLVLSYNEQFF. CDR3 DNA: TGTGCCACCAGCTTCCTAGTTTTGAGCTACAATGAGCAGTTCTTC. The V and J genes are TRBV15 and TRBJ2-1; D uncertain. CDR3 length: 15 residues. V was clipped by 5 bases and J by 3 bases, with 14 bases between them. Germline values: CDR1 LNHNV, CDR2 YYDKDF (reference sequence). The whole variable domain, filled in from reference TRBV15 and TRBJ2-1, reads DAMVIQNPRYQVTQFGKPVTLSCSQTLNHNVMYWYQQKSSQAPKLLFHYYDKDFNNEADTPDNFQSRRPNTSFCFLDIRSPGLGDTAMYLCATSFLVLSYNEQFFGPGTRLTVL.

This clone was observed a few times. The chain joins TRBV5-5 to TRBJ1-5, with no clear D. The V end was cut by 0 bases, the J end by 7 bases, with 14 bases between. The germline gives CDR1 SGHKS, CDR2 YYEKEE (reference sequence). The CDR3 covers 15 residues. The CDR3 DNA follows: TGTGCCAGCAGCTTGGCCGGGGAGGGCGGGCAGCCCCAGCATTTT. It specifies CASSLAGEGGQPQHF.

V gene TRBV7-2 combines with J gene TRBJ2-1; 8 bases are a match to TRBD2. Germline-derived CDR1 and CDR2 are SGHTA and FQGNSA. The CDR3 spans 15 residues. Trimming removed 5 bases from V and 4 bases from J; junction bases left unmatched: 7. CDR3 coding DNA: TGTGCCAGCAGCCCCGGGAGGGGGGATTACAATGAGCAGTTCTTC. Encoded protein: CASSPGRGDYNEQFF.